A few counts support the clone carrying this TCR beta chain. No antigen is known for it. What was sequenced were expressed TCRB transcripts, since all of the isolated RNA had been reverse transcribed. The method was immunoSEQ multiplex PCR; TCRdb's version includes in-frame clones alone and lacks a portion of them. Among 300,000 to 350,000 clones listed, approximately 15% were seen once. J lost 5 bases, V lost 4 bases, and 12 bases had no gene match. Germline CDR1 SGHNT, CDR2 YYREEE (reference sequence). The CDR3 is 17 residues long. The sample is drawn from a study of beta chain features in type 1 diabetes. General observations from the study: There was a moderate but significant shortening of TCRB CDR3s in all four CD4+ subsets of Type 1 diabetes patients.

The chain has TRBV5-4 and TRBJ2-3; TRBD2 matches 11 bases. Specimen: naive CD4+ T cells from blood. The TCR comes from a woman under 30 with type 1 diabetes. The DNA for the CDR3 is TGTGCCAGCAGCACTCCTGAGAGGCTAGCGGGGGGAGATACGCAGTATTTT. Its translation is CASSTPERLAGGDTQYF.